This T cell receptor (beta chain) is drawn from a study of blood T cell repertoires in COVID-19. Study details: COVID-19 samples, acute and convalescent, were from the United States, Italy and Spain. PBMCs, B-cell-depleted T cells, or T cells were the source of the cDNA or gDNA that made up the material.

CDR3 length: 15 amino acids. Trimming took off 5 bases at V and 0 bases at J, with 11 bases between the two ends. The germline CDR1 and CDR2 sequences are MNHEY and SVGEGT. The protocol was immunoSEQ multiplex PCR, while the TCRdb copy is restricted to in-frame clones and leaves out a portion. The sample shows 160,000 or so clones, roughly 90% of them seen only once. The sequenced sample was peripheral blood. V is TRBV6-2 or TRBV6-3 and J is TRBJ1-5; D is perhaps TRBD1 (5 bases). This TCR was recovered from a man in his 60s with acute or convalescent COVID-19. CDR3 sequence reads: CASSTDTSSNQPQHF. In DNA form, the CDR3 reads TGTGCCAGCAGTACGGACACCTCTAGCAATCAGCCCCAGCATTTT.